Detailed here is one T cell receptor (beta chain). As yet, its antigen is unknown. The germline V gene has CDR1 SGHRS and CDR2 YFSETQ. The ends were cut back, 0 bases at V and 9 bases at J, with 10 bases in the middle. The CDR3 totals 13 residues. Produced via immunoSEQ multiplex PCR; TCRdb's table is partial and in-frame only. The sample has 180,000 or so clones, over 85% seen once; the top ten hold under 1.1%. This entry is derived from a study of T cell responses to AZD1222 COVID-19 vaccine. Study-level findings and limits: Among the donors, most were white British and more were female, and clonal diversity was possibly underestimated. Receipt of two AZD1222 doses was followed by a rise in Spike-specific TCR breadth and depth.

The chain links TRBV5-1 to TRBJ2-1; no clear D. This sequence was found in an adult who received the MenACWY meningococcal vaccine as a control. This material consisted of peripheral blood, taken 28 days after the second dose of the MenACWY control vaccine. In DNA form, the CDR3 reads TGCGCCAGCAGCTTGGATCTTTATAGTGAGCAGTTCTTC. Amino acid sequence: CASSLDLYSEQFF.